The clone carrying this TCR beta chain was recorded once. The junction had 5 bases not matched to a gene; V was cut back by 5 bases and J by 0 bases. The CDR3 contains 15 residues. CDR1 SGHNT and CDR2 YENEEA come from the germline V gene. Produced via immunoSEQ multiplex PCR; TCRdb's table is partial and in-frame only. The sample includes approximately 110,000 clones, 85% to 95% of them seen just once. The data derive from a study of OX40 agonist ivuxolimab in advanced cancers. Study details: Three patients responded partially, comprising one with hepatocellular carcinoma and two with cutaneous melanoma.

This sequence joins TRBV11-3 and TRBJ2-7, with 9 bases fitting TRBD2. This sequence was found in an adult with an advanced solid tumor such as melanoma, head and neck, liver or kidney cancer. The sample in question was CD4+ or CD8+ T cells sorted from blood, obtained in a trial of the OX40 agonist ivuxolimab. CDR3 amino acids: CASSLGGGASYEQYF. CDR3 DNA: TGTGCCAGCAGCCTCGGCGGGGGGGCCTCCTACGAGCAGTACTTC.